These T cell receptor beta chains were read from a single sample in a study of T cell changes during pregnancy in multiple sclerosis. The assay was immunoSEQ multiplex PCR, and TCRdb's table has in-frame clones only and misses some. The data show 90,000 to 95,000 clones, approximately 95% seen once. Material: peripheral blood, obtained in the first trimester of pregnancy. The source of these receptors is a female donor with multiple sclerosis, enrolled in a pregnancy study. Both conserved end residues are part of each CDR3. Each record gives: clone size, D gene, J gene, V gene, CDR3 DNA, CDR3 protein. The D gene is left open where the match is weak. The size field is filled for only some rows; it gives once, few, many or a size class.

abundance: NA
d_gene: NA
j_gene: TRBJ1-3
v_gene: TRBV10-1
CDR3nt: TGCGCCAGCAGCCAGGGCTCTGGAAACACCATATATTTT
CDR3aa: CASSQGSGNTIYF

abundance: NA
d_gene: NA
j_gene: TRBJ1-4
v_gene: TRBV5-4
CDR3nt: TGTGCCAGCACCATGGGAGGGCCTAGCTCTAATGAAAAACTGTTTTTT
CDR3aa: CASTMGGPSSNEKLFF

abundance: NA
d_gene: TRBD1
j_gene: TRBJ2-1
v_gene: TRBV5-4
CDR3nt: TGTGCCAGCAGCTTGGGTGGACAGGCTGACAATGAGCAGTTCTTC
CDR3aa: CASSLGGQADNEQFF

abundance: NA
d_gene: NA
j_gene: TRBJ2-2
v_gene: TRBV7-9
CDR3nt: TGTGCCAGCAGCTTAGAACGGGGGAACACCGGGGAGCTGTTTTTT
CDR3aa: CASSLERGNTGELFF

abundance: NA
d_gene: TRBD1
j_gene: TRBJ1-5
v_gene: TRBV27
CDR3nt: TGTGCCAGCCGTTCAGGGGGCAGCAATCAGCCCCAGCATTTT
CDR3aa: CASRSGGSNQPQHF

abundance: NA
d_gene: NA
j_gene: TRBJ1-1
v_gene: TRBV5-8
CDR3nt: TGTGCCAGCAGCTACGACAGGTTGAATTTGGCTTTCTTT
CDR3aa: CASSYDRLNLAFF

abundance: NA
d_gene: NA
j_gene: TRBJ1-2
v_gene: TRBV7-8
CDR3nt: TGTGCCAGCAGCTTAAAAGCCGACAGGCGAGGAGGCTACACCTTC
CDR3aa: CASSLKADRRGGYTF

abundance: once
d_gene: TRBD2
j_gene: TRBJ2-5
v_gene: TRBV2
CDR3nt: TGTGCCAGCAGTACTAGCGGGCCCGCGGAGACCCAGTACTTC
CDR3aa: CASSTSGPAETQYF

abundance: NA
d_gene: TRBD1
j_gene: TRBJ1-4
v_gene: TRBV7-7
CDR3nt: TGTGCTACGGGACAGGGGGCCTCAACTAATGAAAAACTGTTTTTT
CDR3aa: CATGQGASTNEKLFF

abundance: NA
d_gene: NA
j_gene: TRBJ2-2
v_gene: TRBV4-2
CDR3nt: TGTGCCAGCAGCCAAACGAACCGCCCGGGCGGGGAGCTGTTTTTT
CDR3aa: CASSQTNRPGGELFF

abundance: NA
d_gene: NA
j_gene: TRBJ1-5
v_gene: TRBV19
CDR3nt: TGTGCCAGTAGTTATTGGATTGCGCAGGGGCTAAATCAGCCCCAGCATTTT
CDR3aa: CASSYWIAQGLNQPQHF

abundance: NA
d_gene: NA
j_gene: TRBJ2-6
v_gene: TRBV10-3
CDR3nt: TGTGCCAGCTTGCGGAATTCAGGGGCCAACGTCCTGACTTTC
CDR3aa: CASLRNSGANVLTF

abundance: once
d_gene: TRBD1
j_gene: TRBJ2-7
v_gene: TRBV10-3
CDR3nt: TGTGCCATCAGTGAAGGACAGGGCTACGAGCAGTACTTC
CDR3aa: CAISEGQGYEQYF

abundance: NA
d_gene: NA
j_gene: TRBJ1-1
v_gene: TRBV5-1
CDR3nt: TGCGCCAGCAGCCAAAGCGACACTGAAGCTTTCTTT
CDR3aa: CASSQSDTEAFF

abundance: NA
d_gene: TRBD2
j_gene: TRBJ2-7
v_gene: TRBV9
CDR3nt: TGTGCCAGCAGCACCCGAAGTAGCGGGGCCTTCTACGAGCAGTACTTC
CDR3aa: CASSTRSSGAFYEQYF

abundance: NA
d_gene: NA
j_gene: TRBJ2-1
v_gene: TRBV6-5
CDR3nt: TGTGCCAGCAGTACCCGCACAGGCCCCTACAATGAGCAGTTCTTC
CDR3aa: CASSTRTGPYNEQFF

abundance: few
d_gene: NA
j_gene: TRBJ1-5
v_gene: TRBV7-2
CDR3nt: TGTGCCAGCAGCCAAGGCGGGCCCCAGCATTTT
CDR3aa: CASSQGGPQHF

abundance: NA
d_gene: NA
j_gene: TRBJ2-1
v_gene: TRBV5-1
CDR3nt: TGCGCCAGCAGCTTGAGCCCACAGGGTAGGTTAGAGGATGAGCAGTTCTTC
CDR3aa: CASSLSPQGRLEDEQFF

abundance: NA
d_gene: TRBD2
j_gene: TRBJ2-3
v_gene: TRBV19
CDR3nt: TGTGCCAGTAGTTTCGGGACTAGCGATACGCAGTATTTT
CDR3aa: CASSFGTSDTQYF

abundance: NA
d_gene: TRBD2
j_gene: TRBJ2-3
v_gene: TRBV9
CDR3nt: TGTGCCAGCAGAGCCCTAGCGGGGGCCGGTCTGGGAACGCAGTATTTT
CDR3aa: CASRALAGAGLGTQYF

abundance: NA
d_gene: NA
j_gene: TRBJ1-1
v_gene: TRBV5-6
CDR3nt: TGTGCCAGCAGCTTGGGCGGGGGGGAACTGAAAGTTTTCTTT
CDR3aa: CASSLGGGELKVFF

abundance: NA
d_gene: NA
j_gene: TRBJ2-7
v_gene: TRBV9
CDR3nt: TGTGCCAGCAGCGTCACAGGGTCGGGGTACGAGCAGTACTTC
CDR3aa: CASSVTGSGYEQYF

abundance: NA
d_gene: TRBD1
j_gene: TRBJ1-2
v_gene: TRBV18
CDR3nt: TGTGCCAGCTCACCGACAGGGGATCACTATGGCTACACCTTC
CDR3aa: CASSPTGDHYGYTF

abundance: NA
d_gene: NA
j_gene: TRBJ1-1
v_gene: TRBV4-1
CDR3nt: TGCGCCAGCAGCCAAGATTCGGCGGAGAAAAACACTGAAGCTTTCTTT
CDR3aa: CASSQDSAEKNTEAFF

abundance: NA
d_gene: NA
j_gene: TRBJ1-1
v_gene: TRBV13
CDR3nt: TGTGCCAGCAGCTTTACAGCGAACACTGAAGCTTTCTTT
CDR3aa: CASSFTANTEAFF

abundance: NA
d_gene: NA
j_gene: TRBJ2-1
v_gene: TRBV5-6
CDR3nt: TGTGCCAGCAGCTCGCGGTTGCTTCTGAATGAGCAGTTCTTC
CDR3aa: CASSSRLLLNEQFF

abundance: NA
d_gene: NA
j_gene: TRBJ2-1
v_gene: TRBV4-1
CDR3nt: TGCGCCAGCAGCCCCAGTAACAATGAGCAGTTCTTC
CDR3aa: CASSPSNNEQFF

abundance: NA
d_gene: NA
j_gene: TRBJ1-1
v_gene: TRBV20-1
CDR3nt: TGCAGCGGACGGGAGGACACTGAAGCTTTCTTT
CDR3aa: CSGREDTEAFF

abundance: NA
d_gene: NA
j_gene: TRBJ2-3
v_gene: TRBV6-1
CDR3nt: TGTGCCAGCAGTGAAGCGCGACCAGGGATACTTAAATATACGCAGTATTTT
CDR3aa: CASSEARPGILKYTQYF

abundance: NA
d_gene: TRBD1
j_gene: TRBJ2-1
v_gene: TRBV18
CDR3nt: TGTGCCAGCTCACGCCCCGGCGAGGGGGCGAGTTACAATGAGCAGTTCTTC
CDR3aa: CASSRPGEGASYNEQFF

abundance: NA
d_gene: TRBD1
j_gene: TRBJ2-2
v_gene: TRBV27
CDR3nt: TGTGCCAGCAGTTTATCCGGGACAGGGACCGGGGAGCTGTTTTTT
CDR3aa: CASSLSGTGTGELFF

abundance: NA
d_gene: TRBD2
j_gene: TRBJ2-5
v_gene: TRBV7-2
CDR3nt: TGTGCCAGCAGCTTAGACCTAGCGGTGACAGCGACCCAGTACTTC
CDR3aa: CASSLDLAVTATQYF

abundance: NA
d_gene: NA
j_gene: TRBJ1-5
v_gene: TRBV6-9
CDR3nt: TGTGCCAGCTTGCCCTCCTCCGGGACTCGATCAGGGCAGCCCCAGCATTTT
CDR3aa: CASLPSSGTRSGQPQHF

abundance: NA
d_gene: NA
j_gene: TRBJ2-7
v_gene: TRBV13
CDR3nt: TGTGCCAGCAAGCTTATCGGGTCCTACGAGCAGTACTTC
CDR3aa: CASKLIGSYEQYF

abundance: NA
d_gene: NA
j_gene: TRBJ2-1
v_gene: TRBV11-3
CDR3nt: TGTGCCAGCAGCTTAGAGCGCTACAATGAGCAGTTCTTC
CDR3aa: CASSLERYNEQFF

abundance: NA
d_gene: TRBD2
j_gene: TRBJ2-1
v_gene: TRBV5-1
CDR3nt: TGCGCCAGCAGCTCCGGGACTAGCGGGGGATTTTCCTACAATGAGCAGTTCTTC
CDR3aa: CASSSGTSGGFSYNEQFF

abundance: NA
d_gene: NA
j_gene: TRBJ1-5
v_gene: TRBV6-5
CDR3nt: TGTGCCAGCAGCTTCTCGGGGAATCAGCCCCAGCATTTT
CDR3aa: CASSFSGNQPQHF

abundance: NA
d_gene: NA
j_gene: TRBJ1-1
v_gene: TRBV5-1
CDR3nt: TGCGCCAGCAGCTTGTCAGGTCCGAACACTGAAGCTTTCTTT
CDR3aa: CASSLSGPNTEAFF

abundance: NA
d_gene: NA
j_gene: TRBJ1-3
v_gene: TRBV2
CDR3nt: TGTGCCAGCATGACAGGTCTAAACACCATATATTTT
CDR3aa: CASMTGLNTIYF

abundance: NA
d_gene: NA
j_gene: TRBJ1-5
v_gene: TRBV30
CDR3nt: TGTGCCTGGAGTGTTAAGGGGGGCAATCAGCCCCAGCATTTT
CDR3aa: CAWSVKGGNQPQHF

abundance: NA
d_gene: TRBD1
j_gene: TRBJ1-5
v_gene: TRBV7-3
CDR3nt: TGTGCCAGCAGCTCACAGGGGGGTCAGCCCCAGCATTTT
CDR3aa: CASSSQGGQPQHF

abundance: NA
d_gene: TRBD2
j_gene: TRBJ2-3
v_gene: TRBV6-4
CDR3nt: TGTGCCAGCAGTGTATTCGGGGGGACCTCCACAGATACGCAGTATTTT
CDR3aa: CASSVFGGTSTDTQYF

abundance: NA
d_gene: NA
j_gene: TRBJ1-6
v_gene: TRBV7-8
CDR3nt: TGTGCCAGCAGCTTAGCGTCAGGACTATTCTGGAATAATTCACCCCTCCACTTT
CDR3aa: CASSLASGLFWNNSPLHF

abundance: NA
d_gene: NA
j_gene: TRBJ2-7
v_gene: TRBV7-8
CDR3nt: TGTGCCAGCAGCTTAGGAGCTGGAGACTACGAGCAGTACTTC
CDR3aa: CASSLGAGDYEQYF

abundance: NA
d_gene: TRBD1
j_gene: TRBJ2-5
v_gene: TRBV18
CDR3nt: TGTGCCAGCTCACCACTGGGCTTACAGGGGATTGGGGCGCAAGAGACCCAGTACTTC
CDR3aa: CASSPLGLQGIGAQETQYF

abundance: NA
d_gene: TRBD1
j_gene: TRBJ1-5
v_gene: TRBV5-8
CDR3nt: TGTGCCAGCAGCCGGAGGACAGGAGGAGTTTCGCCCCAGCATTTT
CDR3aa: CASSRRTGGVSPQHF

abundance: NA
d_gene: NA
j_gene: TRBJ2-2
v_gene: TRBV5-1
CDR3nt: TGCGCCAGCCACGCGGGCGGGGTGAACACCGGGGAGCTGTTTTTT
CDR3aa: CASHAGGVNTGELFF

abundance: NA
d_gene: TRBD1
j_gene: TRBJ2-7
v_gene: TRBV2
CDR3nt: TGTGCCAGCAGTGCCGGGACAGGAACCTACGAGCAGTACTTC
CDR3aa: CASSAGTGTYEQYF